Sequencing of this T cell receptor (beta chain) was carried out in a study of sequential checkpoint blockade in melanoma. On the study more broadly: First-line arms were nivolumab then ipilimumab, or the reverse, randomized 1:1. Each arm's sequence ended with maintenance nivolumab.

A remark on this clone: Within the sample, other DNA sequences also encode this same CDR3.

The repertoire was sequenced with immunoSEQ multiplex PCR; TCRdb's copy has only in-frame clones and lacks some. The sample lists fewer than 35,000 clones, roughly 80% occurring once. Described treatment: randomized to nivolumab then ipilimumab (arm A) or the reverse (arm B). Patients had received no earlier DNA-damaging chemotherapy. The CDR3 is 14 residues long. Deletions cut 2 bases from V and 4 bases from J, with 10 bases between. Germline CDR1 is SGDLS and CDR2 is YYNGEE. This clonotype was obtained from a human donor with melanoma. This sequence joins TRBV9 and TRBJ1-3; D not certain. The input for sequencing was CD8+ T cells sorted from blood (inferred from file names), taken from a patient given nivolumab and ipilimumab in sequence. The CDR3, as DNA: TGTGCCAGCAGCGTCACCCGTGCGGGAAACACCATATATTTT. The encoded protein is CASSVTRAGNTIYF.